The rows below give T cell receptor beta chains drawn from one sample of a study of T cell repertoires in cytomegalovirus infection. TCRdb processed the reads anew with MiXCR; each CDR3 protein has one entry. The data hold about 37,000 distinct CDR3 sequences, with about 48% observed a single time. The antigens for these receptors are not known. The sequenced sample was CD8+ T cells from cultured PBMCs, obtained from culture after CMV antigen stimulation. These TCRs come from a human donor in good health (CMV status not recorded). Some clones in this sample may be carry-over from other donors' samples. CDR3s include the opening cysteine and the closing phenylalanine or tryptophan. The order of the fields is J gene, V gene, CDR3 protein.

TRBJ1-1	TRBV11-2	CASCFGGIPEAFF
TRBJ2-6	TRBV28	CASSPRVSGANVLTF
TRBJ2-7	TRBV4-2	CASSQVQGAYEQYF
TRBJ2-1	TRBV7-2	CASSPGLAGSSGISYNEQFF
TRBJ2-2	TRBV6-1	CASSEEVANTGELFF
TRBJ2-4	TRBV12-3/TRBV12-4	CASSARTGGHIQYF
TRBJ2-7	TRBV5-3	CASSSRTSVAYEQYF
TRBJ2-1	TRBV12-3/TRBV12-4	CASTLDRRDNEQFF
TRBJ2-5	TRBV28	CASSSPRETEKETQYF
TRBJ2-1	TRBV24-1	CATSDGTTYREQFF
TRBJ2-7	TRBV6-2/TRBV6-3	CASSYSAASYEQYF
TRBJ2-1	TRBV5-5	CASAFSLRTGSDIGDNEQFF
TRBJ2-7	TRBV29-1	CSVVGGNSYEQYF
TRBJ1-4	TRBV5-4	CASSSPGGTNEKLFF
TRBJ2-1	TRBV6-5	CASGIIAGPYSYNEQFF
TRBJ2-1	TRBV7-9	CASSLRGTEDGDEQFF
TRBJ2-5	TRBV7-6	CASWDSLGETQYF
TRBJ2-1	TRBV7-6	CASSSPGGTRGGNEQFF
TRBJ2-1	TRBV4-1	CASSQSLAGGINEQFF
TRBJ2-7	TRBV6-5	CASSYSAGQKSYEQYF
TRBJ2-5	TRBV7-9	CASSSTGTSGEIQETQYF
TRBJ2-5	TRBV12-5	CASGLGTSGETQYF
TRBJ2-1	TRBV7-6	CASSLRDYNEQFF
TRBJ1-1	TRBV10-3	CAILDIMNTEAFF
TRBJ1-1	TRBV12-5	CASGFGGTGNTEAFF
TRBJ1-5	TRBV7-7	CASSSRLNQPQHF
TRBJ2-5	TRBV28	CASSLDSGALSGETQYF
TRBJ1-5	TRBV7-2	CASSLGYSNQPQHF
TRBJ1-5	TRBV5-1	CASSLGPGTDQPQHF
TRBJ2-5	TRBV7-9	CASSRRAKTQYF
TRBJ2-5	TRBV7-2	CASSFTGRGRWETQYF
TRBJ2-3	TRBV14	CASSQEGRVDTQYF
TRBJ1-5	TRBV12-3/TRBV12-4	CASRARGGNQPQHF
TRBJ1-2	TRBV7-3	CASSTGQGAGGYTF
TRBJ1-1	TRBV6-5	CASRGTGGLGTEAFF
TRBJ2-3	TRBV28	CASSFVRGADTQYF
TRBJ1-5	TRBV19	CASSMGSGAGNQPQHF
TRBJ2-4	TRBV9	CASSEDGGAAKNIQYF
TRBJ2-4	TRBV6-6	CASSTDRPKNIQYF
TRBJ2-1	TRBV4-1	CASSPGLAVHNEQFF
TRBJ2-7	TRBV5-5	CASGTGTYEQYF